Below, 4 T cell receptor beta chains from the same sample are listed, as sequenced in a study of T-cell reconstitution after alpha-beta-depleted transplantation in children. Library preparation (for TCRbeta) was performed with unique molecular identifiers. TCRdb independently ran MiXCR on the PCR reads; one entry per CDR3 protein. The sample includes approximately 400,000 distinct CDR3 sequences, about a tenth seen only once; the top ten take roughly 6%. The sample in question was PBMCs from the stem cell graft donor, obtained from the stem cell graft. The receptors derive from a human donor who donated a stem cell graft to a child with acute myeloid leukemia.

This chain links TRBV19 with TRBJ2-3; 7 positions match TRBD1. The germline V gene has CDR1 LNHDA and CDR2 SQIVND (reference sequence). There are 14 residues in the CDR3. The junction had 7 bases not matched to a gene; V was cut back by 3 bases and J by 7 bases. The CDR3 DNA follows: TGTGCCAGTAGTATTGTAGGGGGCAAAAATACGCAGTATTTT. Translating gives CASSIVGGKNTQYF.

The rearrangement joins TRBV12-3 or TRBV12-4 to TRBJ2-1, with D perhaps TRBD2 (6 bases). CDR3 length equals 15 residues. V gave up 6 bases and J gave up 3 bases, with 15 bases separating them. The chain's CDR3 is CASSPIGRGYNEQFF. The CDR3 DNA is TGTGCCAGCAGCCCTATTGGGCGGGGCTACAATGAGCAGTTCTTC.

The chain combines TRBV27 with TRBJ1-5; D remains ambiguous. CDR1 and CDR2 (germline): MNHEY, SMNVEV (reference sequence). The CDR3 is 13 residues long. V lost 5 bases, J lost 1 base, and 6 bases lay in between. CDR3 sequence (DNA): TGTGCCAGCAGTCAGTGGAGCAATCAGCCCCAGCATTTT. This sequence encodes CASSQWSNQPQHF.

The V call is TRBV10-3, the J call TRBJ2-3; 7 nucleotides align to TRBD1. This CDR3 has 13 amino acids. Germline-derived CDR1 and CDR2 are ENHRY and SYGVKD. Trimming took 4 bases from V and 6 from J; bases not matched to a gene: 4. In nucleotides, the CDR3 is TGTGCCATCAGTGGCTCACAGGGGGATACGCAGTATTTT. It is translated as CAISGSQGDTQYF.